These 29 T cell receptor beta chains were sequenced from one sample in a study of cytotoxic CD8 clonotypes in ibrutinib-treated CLL. Assay used: immunoSEQ multiplex PCR; TCRdb lists only in-frame clones, some missing. The profile shows 140,000 or so clones, about 79% of them singletons. This specimen was PBMCs, taken after 12 months of ibrutinib treatment. These receptors were collected from a human donor with chronic lymphocytic leukemia.

The gene calls are TRBV5-6 and TRBJ2-7, with 8 bases fitting TRBD1. This CDR3 is 15 amino acids long. Germline V CDR1 and CDR2: SGHDT, YYEEEE. J lost 4 bases, V lost 5 bases, and 11 bases had no gene match. Here the CDR3 DNA reads TGTGCCAGCAGACGAAAGGACAGGGCTTTTTACGAGCAGTACTTC. Amino acids: CASRRKDRAFYEQYF.

The chain has TRBV7-2 and TRBJ2-7, with 7 bases lining up with TRBD2. J gave up 4 bases and V 6 bases, and 24 bases lay outside the gene matches. This CDR3 region has 19 residues. In germline, CDR1 is SGHTA, CDR2 FQGNSA. This chain's CDR3 is CASSLGSYSMSGKGYEQYF. In DNA form, the CDR3 reads TGTGCCAGCAGTTTGGGTTCATATTCAATGAGCGGGAAGGGTTACGAGCAGTACTTC.

The chain couples TRBV5-6 to TRBJ2-1, with 8 nucleotides matching TRBD2. The CDR3 contains 16 residues. With V trimmed by 1 base and J by 2 bases, 5 bases remained unmatched. The V gene's germline CDR1 is SGHDT and CDR2 YYEEEE. The CDR3 bases are TGTGCCAGCAGCTTGTGGGGACTAGGAACCTACAATGAGCAGTTCTTC. Its translation is CASSLWGLGTYNEQFF. The full variable domain, in which reference TRBV5-6 and TRBJ2-1 provide the parts outside the CDR3, is DAGVTQSPTHLIKTRGQQVTLRCSPKSGHDTVSWYQQALGQGPQFIFQYYEEEERQRGNFPDRFSGHQFPNYSSELNVNALLLGDSALYLCASSLWGLGTYNEQFFGPGTRLTVL.

The chain has TRBV11-2 and TRBJ1-2; 7 positions match TRBD1. V gave up 4 bases and J gave up 5 bases; unmatched junction bases: 4. This CDR3 has 13 residues. Germline assignment: CDR1 SGHAT and CDR2 FQNNGV. Written as DNA, the CDR3 is TGTGCCAGCAGCTCGGGACAGCGGTATGGCTACACCTTC. Amino acids: CASSSGQRYGYTF.

J is TRBJ2-7 and V is TRBV4-2; 7 bases are shared with TRBD1. This CDR3 is built from 18 residues. The ends lost 3 bases at V and 3 bases at J; junction bases unmatched: 17. CDR1 is LGHNA, CDR2 YNFKEQ, per germline. CDR3 sequence (DNA): TGTGCCAGCAGCCAGCGCCTGGGGGTGACAGGGCCAAACTACGAGCAGTACTTC. Encoded protein: CASSQRLGVTGPNYEQYF.

The chain is built from TRBV7-2 and TRBJ2-1; 9 bases agree with TRBD2. CDR3 length: 16 amino acids. The V gene's germline CDR1 is SGHTA and CDR2 FQGNSA. V trimming: 5 bases; J trimming: 8 bases; junction bases outside the gene matches: 13. This CDR3 reads CASSRPGLAGMDEQFF. DNA for the CDR3: TGTGCCAGCAGCCGGCCGGGACTAGCTGGGATGGATGAGCAGTTCTTC.

The CDR3 sequence is CASSYWATQSTEAFF. The CDR3 DNA is TGTGCCAGCAGTTACTGGGCCACTCAGAGCACTGAAGCTTTCTTT. The chain joins TRBV6-5 to TRBJ1-1, with D unclear. The V gene lost 1 base and the J gene lost 4 bases, with 13 bases spanning the gap. Germline V gene lookup returns CDR1 MNHEY and CDR2 SVGAGI. The CDR3 runs 15 residues.

The genes are TRBV6-5 and TRBJ2-2, with a possible D match to TRBD1 (5 bases). The CDR3 runs to 15 residues. In germline, CDR1 is MNHEY, CDR2 SVGAGI. V gave up 1 base and J gave up 6 bases, with 12 bases separating them. CDR3 in DNA: TGTGCCAGCAGTTACTGGGGCAGCCAAGCCGGGGAGCTGTTTTTT. Translating gives CASSYWGSQAGELFF.

CDR3 sequence: CASGQGASFAEKLFF. The CDR3 DNA is TGTGCCAGCGGGCAGGGGGCGTCCTTTGCCGAAAAACTGTTTTTT. The chain is built from TRBV27 and TRBJ1-4; 8 bases are a match to TRBD1. The V gene's germline CDR1 is MNHEY and CDR2 SMNVEV (reference sequence). The CDR3 loop spans 15 amino acids. V was clipped by 8 bases and J by 8 bases; unmatched bases: 13.

This chain uses TRBV4-2 with TRBJ2-3; 7 bases fit TRBD2. The CDR3 totals 16 residues. Unmatched junction bases numbered 7, after V lost 1 base and J lost 3 bases. CDR1 is LGHNA, CDR2 YNFKEQ, per germline. DNA for the CDR3: TGTGCCAGCAGCCAAGGGGCTAGCGGAAAGACAGATACGCAGTATTTT. Protein product: CASSQGASGKTDTQYF.

The rearrangement uses TRBV27 and TRBJ1-1; no reliable D call. Trimming stripped 3 bases from V and 3 bases from J, with 8 bases between. Germline loops: CDR1 MNHEY, CDR2 SMNVEV (reference sequence). The CDR3 contains 13 residues. The CDR3 spells CASSFPRHTEAFF. In DNA, the CDR3 is TGTGCCAGCAGTTTCCCCCGGCACACTGAAGCTTTCTTT.

This clone was seen a handful of times. The V gene is TRBV10-3, the J gene TRBJ1-3; D not resolved. V lost 4 bases to trimming and J lost 0 bases, with 7 bases between them. Germline values: CDR1 ENHRY, CDR2 SYGVKD. This CDR3 comprises 14 residues. The CDR3 here is CAISGPGSGNTIYF. The CDR3 DNA reads as TGTGCCATCAGTGGGCCTGGCTCTGGAAACACCATATATTTT.

The rearrangement uses TRBV15 and TRBJ2-1, with 10 nucleotides matching TRBD2. The trim removed 7 bases at V and 8 bases at J, leaving 11 bases unmatched. Looked up from germline, CDR1 is LNHNV and CDR2 is YYDKDF (reference sequence). The length of the CDR3 is 15 residues. The CDR3 nucleotides are TGTGCCACCATCGGTGTAGCTAGCGGGAGTTATGAGCAGTTCTTC. Encoded protein: CATIGVASGSYEQFF.

The chain combines TRBV7-2 with TRBJ1-2; TRBD1 is a possible D gene (6 bases). V lost 4 bases and J lost 7, with 16 bases in between. The CDR3 extends over 14 amino acids. Looked up from germline, CDR1 is SGHTA and CDR2 is FQGNSA. The CDR3 loop is CASSSTGTLRGYTF. In DNA form, the CDR3 reads TGTGCCAGCAGCTCTACAGGGACCCTTCGTGGCTACACCTTC.

The J gene is TRBJ2-3, the V gene TRBV6-6; no definite D call. Trimming left V 6 bases short and J 4 bases short, with 11 bases between. In germline, CDR1 is MNHNY, CDR2 SVGAGI (reference sequence). This CDR3 spans 13 amino acids. The CDR3 is CASRVTLADTQYF. CDR3 bases: TGTGCCAGCAGAGTGACACTTGCAGATACGCAGTATTTT.

V usage is TRBV19 and J usage is TRBJ2-7; D might be TRBD1 (6 bases). The CDR3 loop spans 15 amino acids. The germline V gene encodes CDR1 LNHDA and CDR2 SQIVND (reference sequence). Trimming took 5 bases from V and 4 from J, leaving 18 bases between them. The CDR3 loop reads CASSAATGQDYEQYF. CDR3 nucleotide sequence: TGTGCCAGTAGTGCCGCTACGGGACAAGATTACGAGCAGTACTTC.

The chain couples TRBV21-1 to TRBJ2-2; the D segment call TRBD2 is taken from the table without a DNA check. TRBV21-1 is reported as a pseudogene. The CDR3 loop spans 14 amino acids. The CDR3 nucleotides are TGTGCCAGCAGCAAACAAAAGAGTACCGGGGAGCTGTTTTTT. It is translated as CASSKQKSTGELFF.

The chain recombines TRBV4-3 with TRBJ2-1, with TRBD2 identical over 7 bases. The germline V gene has CDR1 LGHNA and CDR2 YSLEER. V trimming: 0 bases; J trimming: 5 bases; junction bases outside the gene matches: 4. The CDR3 covers 15 residues. CDR3 region: CASSQDRTSDNEQFF. The CDR3 DNA reads TGCGCCAGCAGCCAAGATAGGACTAGTGACAATGAGCAGTTCTTC.

The V and J genes are TRBV6-6 and TRBJ2-1; maybe TRBD1 (6 bases). The V gene's germline CDR1 is MNHNY and CDR2 SVGAGI (reference sequence). This CDR3 comprises 15 residues. With 2 bases removed from V and 9 bases from J, the gap between germline ends came to 17 bases. Written as DNA, the CDR3 is TGTGCCAGCAGTTACGCCCAACAGGGTTCTATTGAGCAGTTCTTC. Its protein is CASSYAQQGSIEQFF.

The chain links TRBV19 to TRBJ2-5; no clear D. Germline CDR1 reads LNHDA; CDR2 reads SQIVND (reference sequence). Trimming cost V 4 bases and J 2 bases, with 20 bases left between them. The CDR3 has 17 residues. The CDR3 region has the DNA TGTGCCAGTAGTAACCCCCTCGGGTGGGGAAAGCAAGAGACCCAGTACTTC. Translation: CASSNPLGWGKQETQYF. The full variable domain, its missing parts supplied by reference TRBV19 and TRBJ2-5, is DGGITQSPKYLFRKEGQNVTLSCEQNLNHDAMYWYRQDPGQGLRLIYYSQIVNDFQKGDIAEGYSVSREKKESFPLTVTSAQKNPTAFYLCASSNPLGWGKQETQYFGPGTRLLVL.

This chain joins TRBV6-6 and TRBJ2-7; D is uncertain. The V gene's germline CDR1 is MNHNY and CDR2 SVGAGI (reference sequence). The CDR3 covers 12 residues. Between the trimmed V and J ends, which lost 5 bases and 0 bases, there was a span of 5 bases. In DNA, the CDR3 is TGTGCCAGCAGTCCGCACTCCTACGAGCAGTACTTC. Encoded protein: CASSPHSYEQYF.

This clone showed up just a few times. The chain recombines TRBV28 with TRBJ2-2; D is unclear. This CDR3 is 13 amino acids long. Trimming left V 2 bases short and J 3 bases short, with 4 bases between. The germline V gene encodes CDR1 MDHEN and CDR2 SYDVKM. The CDR3 DNA sequence: TGTGCCAGCAGTTTAACATACACCGGGGAGCTGTTTTTT. This codes for CASSLTYTGELFF.

The chain links TRBV4-2 to TRBJ2-3; perhaps TRBD2 as D (5 bases). The CDR3 has 13 amino acids. Germline loops: CDR1 LGHNA, CDR2 YNFKEQ. V was clipped by 6 bases and J by 2 bases, with 9 bases between them. This CDR3 reads CASRSGFTDTQYF. The CDR3 nucleotides read TGTGCCAGCAGAAGCGGTTTCACAGATACGCAGTATTTT.

The genes are TRBV19 and TRBJ1-1, with D maybe TRBD1 (6 bases). There are 14 residues in the CDR3. From germline, CDR1 is LNHDA and CDR2 SQIVND (reference sequence). V dropped 3 bases and J dropped 6 bases, with 14 bases sitting between them. This CDR3 is CASSMGVRGAEAFF. The CDR3 nucleotides are TGTGCCAGTAGTATGGGGGTCAGGGGCGCTGAAGCTTTCTTT.

The V and J genes are TRBV27 and TRBJ1-5, with 10 bases fitting TRBD1. This CDR3 region has 14 residues. V lost 5 bases to trimming and J lost 8 bases; unmatched junction nucleotides: 6. Germline assignment: CDR1 MNHEY and CDR2 SMNVEV (reference sequence). The CDR3 here is CASSQRQGAEPQHF. CDR3 DNA: TGTGCCAGCAGTCAGAGACAGGGGGCTGAGCCCCAGCATTTT.

V gene TRBV9 combines with J gene TRBJ2-7, with D possibly TRBD1 on 6 matching bases. Germline V gives CDR1 SGDLS, CDR2 YYNGEE. The CDR3 has 15 amino acids. V was shortened by 0 bases and J by 0 bases, with 10 bases between the two germline ends. The CDR3: CASSVATGVSYEQYF. Written as DNA, the CDR3 is TGTGCCAGCAGCGTAGCGACAGGCGTCTCCTACGAGCAGTACTTC.

V and J are TRBV7-2 and TRBJ1-3; D remains ambiguous. The CDR3 sequence is 13 residues long. CDR1 is SGHTA and CDR2 is FQGNSA in the germline V gene. With 4 bases removed from V and 4 bases from J, the gap between germline ends came to 8 bases. CDR3 residues: CASSSASGNTIYF. The CDR3, as DNA: TGTGCCAGCAGCTCGGCGTCAGGAAACACCATATATTTT.

The rearrangement uses TRBV5-4 and TRBJ2-2; maybe TRBD2 (5 bases). V shed 0 bases and J shed 6 bases, with 9 bases lying between them. The germline CDR1 and CDR2 sequences are SGHNT and YYREEE (reference sequence). The CDR3 totals 14 residues. The CDR3 nucleotides are TGTGCCAGCAGCTTGGGCAGGACTCCCGGGGAGCTGTTTTTT. Amino acids: CASSLGRTPGELFF.

This chain connects TRBV10-3 to TRBJ1-1; D might be TRBD1 (5 bases). CDR3 length: 12 amino acids. Germline V gene sequence: CDR1 ENHRY, CDR2 SYGVKD. With 6 bases removed from V and 5 bases from J, the gap between germline ends came to 10 bases. The CDR3 DNA sequence: TGTGCCATCAGGGGGCGCGGGACTGAAGCTTTCTTT. Encoded protein: CAIRGRGTEAFF.